This T cell receptor (beta chain) comes out of a study of blood T cell repertoires in COVID-19. Background on the study: Researchers got acute and convalescent COVID-19 samples from the United States, Italy and Spain.

In the study's own analysis: The assay estimated nucleated cells by amplifying reference gene primers. This table comes from immunoSEQ multiplex PCR, and its TCRdb copy is limited to in-frame clones, with some not included. V, J and clone size are taken as reported in that table, and D and trimming were inferred from the DNA itself. The sample has roughly 220,000 clones, 80% seen once. The study drew participants aged about 18 to 89 years from approximately 23 US areas. CDR3 length: 16 amino acids. V shed 4 bases, J shed 4 bases, and the junction held 11 bases outside the gene matches. Germline lookup yields CDR1 SGDLS and CDR2 YYNGEE.

The V call is TRBV9, the J call TRBJ2-3; TRBD1 matches 8 bases. The sequence was collected from a man under 40 with acute COVID-19. Sequencing was performed on PBMCs or T cells enriched from blood (not recorded which). CDR3 loop: CASSPEPGQVADTQYF. CDR3 DNA sequence: TGTGCCAGCAGCCCTGAACCGGGACAGGTTGCAGATACGCAGTATTTT.